The source of this T cell receptor beta chain is a study of cytomegalovirus exposure and HLA in healthy donors. Turning to the study itself: In an earlier analysis, 117 million unique TCR beta sequences were found from approximately 170 million T cells.

It was with 60 Vbeta and 13 Jbeta primers that the PCR ran. Repertoires were generated with immunoSEQ multiplex PCR, while TCRdb's copy carries only in-frame clones and drops some. This table lists 150,000 to 200,000 clones. Study results and limitations: Fewer than 20,000 TCR beta sequences were associated with HLA alleles at 0.05 false discovery rate in a later analysis. A highly shared variant cluster was judged a likely technical artifact. Later work showed greater clonal expansion in HLA-associated TCR beta chains than in equally common others.

For this clone: Its antigen is undetermined.

CDR3 size: 18 residues. After removal of 5 bases from V and 8 bases from J, the junction contained 14 bases not matched to a gene. CDR1 is SSHAT and CDR2 is FNYEAQ in the germline V gene (reference sequence). This TCR came from a man in his thirties or forties in good health and CMV-seronegative. This sequence joins TRBV7-7 and TRBJ2-1; TRBD2 aligns across 14 bases. Sequenced: PBMCs. In nucleotides, the CDR3 is TGTGCCAGCAGCCCTCGGGCCTTGGGACTAGCGGGAGCCCATGAGCAGTTCTTC. The encoded protein is CASSPRALGLAGAHEQFF. The full variable domain, rest sourced from reference TRBV7-7 and TRBJ2-1, is GAGVSQSPRYKVTKRGQDVTLRCDPISSHATLYWYQQALGQGPEFLTYFNYEAQPDKSGLPSDRFSAERPEGSISTLTIQRTEQRDSAMYRCASSPRALGLAGAHEQFFGPGTRLTVL.